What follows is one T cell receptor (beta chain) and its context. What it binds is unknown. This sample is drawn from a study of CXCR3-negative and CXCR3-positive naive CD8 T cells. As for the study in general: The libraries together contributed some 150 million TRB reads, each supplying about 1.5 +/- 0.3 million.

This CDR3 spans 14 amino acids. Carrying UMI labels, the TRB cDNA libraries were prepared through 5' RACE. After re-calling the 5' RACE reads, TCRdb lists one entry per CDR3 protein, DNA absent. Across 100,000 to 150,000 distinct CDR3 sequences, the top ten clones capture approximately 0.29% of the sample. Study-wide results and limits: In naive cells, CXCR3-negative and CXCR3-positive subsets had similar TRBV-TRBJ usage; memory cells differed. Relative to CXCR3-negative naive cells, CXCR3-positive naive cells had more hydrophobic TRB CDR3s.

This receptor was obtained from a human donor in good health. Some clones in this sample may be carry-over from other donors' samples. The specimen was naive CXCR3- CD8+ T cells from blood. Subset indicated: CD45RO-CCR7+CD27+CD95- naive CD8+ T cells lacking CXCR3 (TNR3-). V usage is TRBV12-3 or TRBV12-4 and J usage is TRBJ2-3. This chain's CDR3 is CASSLADSTDTQYF.